Listed here are 19 T cell receptor beta chains from one sample, sequenced in a study of blood T cell repertoires in COVID-19. The repertoire was sequenced with immunoSEQ multiplex PCR; TCRdb's copy has only in-frame clones and lacks some. The sample lists 24,000 or so clones; 70% to 90% were seen once. Sequenced: peripheral blood. These receptor sequences come from a human donor with acute or convalescent COVID-19. The donor label of this sample is uncertain.

The rearrangement links TRBV9 to TRBJ2-1, with TRBD1 identical over 10 bases. V was clipped by 2 bases and J by 7 bases; unmatched bases: 9. The length of the CDR3 is 16 residues. CDR1 is SGDLS, CDR2 YYNGEE, per germline. CDR3 in DNA: TGTGCCAGCAGCGTCCAAGGGACAGGGGTGAGAAATGAGCAGTTCTTC. Translating it yields CASSVQGTGVRNEQFF. The full variable domain, with the rest looked up from reference TRBV9 and TRBJ2-1, is DSGVTQTPKHLITATGQRVTLRCSPRSGDLSVYWYQQSLDQGLQFLIQYYNGEERAKGNILERFSAQQFPDLHSELNLSSLELGDSALYFCASSVQGTGVRNEQFFGPGTRLTVL.

The rearrangement uses TRBV2 and TRBJ1-1; weak D call: TRBD1 (6 bases). The CDR3 runs 13 residues. The V end was cut by 6 bases, the J end by 1 base, with 9 bases between. Per the germline V gene, CDR1 is SNHLY and CDR2 is FYNNEI. The CDR3 DNA reads as TGTGCCAGCAGGGACAGTCAGAACACTGAAGCTTTCTTT. Its translation is CASRDSQNTEAFF.

The chain employs TRBV11-3 and TRBJ1-5, with D hard to call. Trimming shortened V by 1 base and J by 4 bases, and 11 bases separated the two germline ends. The CDR3 runs to 15 residues. Germline V gene data show CDR1 as SGHNT and CDR2 as YENEEA. CDR3 region: CASSLVGFWNQPQHF. The CDR3 nucleotides read TGTGCCAGCAGCTTAGTCGGGTTTTGGAATCAGCCCCAGCATTTT.

This chain connects TRBV14 to TRBJ1-4; D not resolved. This CDR3 is built from 13 residues. Trimming took off 4 bases at V and 8 bases at J, with 11 bases between the two ends. Germline assignment: CDR1 SGHDN and CDR2 FVKESK. CDR3 residues: CASSRLRGEKLFF. The CDR3 bases are TGTGCCAGCAGCCGATTACGAGGGGAAAAACTGTTTTTT.

This chain links TRBV6-6 with TRBJ2-1; 7 bases map to TRBD2. The germline V gene encodes CDR1 MNHNY and CDR2 SVGAGI (reference sequence). This CDR3 has 14 residues. The junction had 3 bases not matched to a gene; V was cut back by 3 bases and J by 4 bases. The CDR3 spells CASSYGGVYNEQFF. CDR3 nucleotide sequence: TGTGCCAGCAGTTATGGGGGGGTTTACAATGAGCAGTTCTTC.

This clone was recorded a few times. The chain recombines TRBV2 with TRBJ2-5, with D possibly being TRBD2 (6 bases). Germline CDR1 is SNHLY and CDR2 is FYNNEI. The germline V and J ends were trimmed by 4 bases and 4 bases, with 16 bases remaining between them. The CDR3 has 15 residues. CDR3 coding DNA: TGTGCCAGCAGTGCGGACGGCGGGGTCGTAGAGACCCAGTACTTC. As protein: CASSADGGVVETQYF.

The CDR3 here is CASSPGLAGAGELFF. The CDR3 coding sequence is TGCGCCAGCAGCCCCGGACTAGCGGGGGCCGGGGAGCTGTTTTTT. The gene calls are TRBV4-3 and TRBJ2-2; 13 bases map to TRBD2. Germline assignment: CDR1 LGHNA and CDR2 YSLEER. The CDR3 runs 15 residues. V was clipped by 4 bases and J by 6 bases; unmatched bases: 2.

The CDR3 DNA follows: TGTGCCAGCACCCCGTTTGCTAGCGGGTCCACAAACACCGGGGAGCTGTTTTTT. It is translated as CASTPFASGSTNTGELFF. The rearrangement uses TRBV6-2 or TRBV6-3 and TRBJ2-2, with 8 bases identical to TRBD2. CDR1 MNHEY and CDR2 SVGEGT come from the germline V gene. The CDR3 has 18 residues. Germline trimming cut 7 bases from V and 2 bases from J; bases unmatched to any gene: 15.

The chain employs TRBV19 and TRBJ1-2; the D is unclear. This CDR3 has 14 residues. The V end lost 7 bases, the J end lost 7 bases, and 19 bases lay between the germline ends. Germline-derived CDR1 and CDR2 are LNHDA and SQIVND (reference sequence). The CDR3 DNA reads TGTGCCAGTAATTACCCGTCCTCTAATAGTGGCTACACCTTC. This gives the protein CASNYPSSNSGYTF.

This clone was detected a few times. This chain connects TRBV14 to TRBJ2-7, with no clear D. Looked up from germline, CDR1 is SGHDN and CDR2 is FVKESK. This CDR3 region has 13 residues. With 1 base removed from V and 4 bases from J, the gap between germline ends came to 8 bases. CDR3 loop: CASSQVRTYEQYF. CDR3 in DNA: TGTGCCAGCAGCCAAGTCAGAACGTACGAGCAGTACTTC.

V gene TRBV5-6 combines with J gene TRBJ2-7, with D possibly being TRBD2 (6 bases). Between the trimmed V and J ends, which lost 4 bases and 5 bases, there was a span of 13 bases. CDR1 is SGHDT, CDR2 YYEEEE, per germline. The CDR3 loop spans 13 amino acids. Here the CDR3 reads CASSRGMGNEQYF. The CDR3 DNA follows: TGTGCCAGCAGCCGGGGGATGGGCAACGAGCAGTACTTC. The full variable domain, rest sourced from reference TRBV5-6 and TRBJ2-7, is DAGVTQSPTHLIKTRGQQVTLRCSPKSGHDTVSWYQQALGQGPQFIFQYYEEEERQRGNFPDRFSGHQFPNYSSELNVNALLLGDSALYLCASSRGMGNEQYFGPGTRLTVT.

The chain uses TRBV4-2 and TRBJ2-7, with 10 bases aligning to TRBD1. The V gene end was trimmed by 1 base and the J gene end by 9 bases; junction bases not matched to a gene: 6. The germline CDR1 and CDR2 sequences are LGHNA and YNFKEQ. There are 14 residues in the CDR3. The CDR3 loop reads CASSQGRGTGAQYF. In DNA form, the CDR3 reads TGTGCCAGCAGCCAAGGGCGAGGGACAGGGGCGCAGTACTTC.

The chain combines TRBV5-6 with TRBJ2-1; no clear D gene. CDR1 is SGHDT and CDR2 is YYEEEE in the germline V gene. This CDR3 has 12 amino acids. Trimming removed 4 bases at V and 8 bases at J, with 10 bases between. CDR3 nucleotides: TGTGCCAGCAGCCCTGGTAAGCATGAGCAGTTCTTC. Translation: CASSPGKHEQFF.

The chain is built from TRBV19 and TRBJ1-5; 9 nucleotides match TRBD1. V lost 7 bases, J lost 1 base, and 5 bases stayed unmatched. Germline V gene lookup returns CDR1 LNHDA and CDR2 SQIVND (reference sequence). This CDR3 is built from 15 residues. The CDR3 reads CASMRQGESNQPQHF. The CDR3 nucleotides read TGTGCCAGTATGCGACAGGGGGAGAGCAATCAGCCCCAGCATTTT.

This clone has a single count. The V gene is TRBV4-3, the J gene TRBJ2-5, with TRBD2 as a possible D gene (5 bases). The germline V gene encodes CDR1 LGHNA and CDR2 YSLEER. The ends were cut back, 0 bases at V and 5 bases at J, with 13 bases in the middle. The CDR3 is 15 residues long. CDR3 sequence (DNA): TGCGCCAGCAGCCAAGATCGGGGTAGAGTGGAGACCCAGTACTTC. This codes for CASSQDRGRVETQYF.

The rearrangement uses TRBV27 and TRBJ2-1, with D tentatively TRBD1 (5 bases). Deletions cut 6 bases from V and 3 bases from J, with 15 bases between. Germline CDR1 reads MNHEY; CDR2 reads SMNVEV (reference sequence). The CDR3 covers 15 residues. The CDR3 reads CASSAARASYNEQFF. For the CDR3, the DNA is TGTGCCAGCAGCGCGGCCAGGGCAAGCTACAATGAGCAGTTCTTC.

V gene TRBV18 combines with J gene TRBJ2-5; TRBD1 is a possible D gene (6 bases). CDR1 and CDR2 (germline): KGHSH, LQKENI. Trimming removed 3 bases from V and 2 bases from J, with 7 bases in between. The CDR3 has 13 amino acids. CDR3: CASSPRGQETQYF. The CDR3 DNA reads as TGTGCCAGCTCACCGAGGGGGCAAGAGACCCAGTACTTC.

The V and J genes are TRBV19 and TRBJ2-3; 12 bases line up with TRBD2. This CDR3 contains 14 residues. J was trimmed by 4 bases and V by 8 bases; bases with no gene match: 4. Germline V CDR1 and CDR2: LNHDA, SQIVND (reference sequence). CDR3 sequence: CASQGLAGPDTQYF. CDR3 coding DNA: TGTGCCAGTCAAGGACTAGCGGGGCCAGATACGCAGTATTTT.

V and J are TRBV6-2 or TRBV6-3 and TRBJ2-3, with 7 positions matching TRBD2. This CDR3 region has 15 residues. Germline V gene sequence: CDR1 MNHEY, CDR2 SVGEGT. V gave up 6 bases and J gave up 4 bases; unmatched junction bases: 10. CDR3 sequence reads: CASSDGLAGPDTQYF. In DNA form, the CDR3 reads TGTGCCAGCAGCGACGGGTTAGCGGGCCCAGATACGCAGTATTTT.